This is a list of T cell receptor beta chains from one sample in a study of cytomegalovirus exposure and HLA in healthy donors. Produced via immunoSEQ multiplex PCR; TCRdb's table is partial and in-frame only. The sample carries some 150,000 clones, 80% recorded once. The sequenced material came from PBMCs. The origin of the receptors is a woman aged 25-40 years in good health and CMV-seronegative. The CDR3 runs from the conserved cysteine through the conserved F or W. The D gene is left open where the match is weak. Some rows have no size entry. The others give once, few or many, or a class for an expanded clone.

j_call v_call clone_size d_call cdr3_nt cdr3_aa
TRBJ2-2 TRBV5-5 - TRBD2 TGTGCCAGCAGCTCCTCGGGGGGGCAAACCGGGGAGCTGTTTTTT CASSSSGGQTGELFF
TRBJ2-5 TRBV6-1 - - TGTGCCAGCAGTGAAGGAACAGGAGGGAGGGAGACCCAGTACTTC CASSEGTGGRETQYF
TRBJ1-1 TRBV7-3 once TRBD1 TGTGCCAGCAGCTTAATAGCAGGGGGTAACACTGAAGCTTTCTTT CASSLIAGGNTEAFF
TRBJ2-5 TRBV4-1 - - TGCGCCAGCAGCCAAGAGGGAGGGGGTATGAGTGAGACCCAGTACTTC CASSQEGGGMSETQYF
TRBJ1-1 TRBV7-2 - TRBD1 TGTGCCAGCAGCTCAACGGGACAGATCTTCAACACTGAAGCTTTCTTT CASSSTGQIFNTEAFF
TRBJ2-1 TRBV7-2 few TRBD1 TGTGCCAGCAGCTTAGCCGGCGGGACAGGCTACAATGAGCAGTTCTTC CASSLAGGTGYNEQFF
TRBJ1-2 TRBV28 - - TGTGCCACCTCTGTGGGCCGCGCCCGGAATGGCTACACCTTC CATSVGRARNGYTF
TRBJ2-5 TRBV10-3 - TRBD1 TGTGCCATCAGTGAGTACCGGGACAGGGGAGAGACCCAGTACTTC CAISEYRDRGETQYF
TRBJ1-1 TRBV7-3 - - TGTGCCAGCAGCTTAATCGGCGGGGCTTATGAAGCTTTCTTT CASSLIGGAYEAFF
TRBJ1-5 TRBV19 - - TGTGCCAGTAGTATAGGTGAAACTCGGTCTCAGCCCCAGCATTTT CASSIGETRSQPQHF
TRBJ1-1 TRBV29-1 - TRBD1 TGCAGCGTTACTCGGGACAGCGGCACTGAAGCTTTCTTT CSVTRDSGTEAFF
TRBJ1-4 TRBV5-6 - TRBD1 TGTGCCAGCAGCTTGGGCCCCGGGACAGGGAATGAAAAACTGTTTTTT CASSLGPGTGNEKLFF
TRBJ1-5 TRBV29-1 - TRBD1 TGCAGCGCTGGGACAGGGAGGAGCAATCAGCCCCAGCATTTT CSAGTGRSNQPQHF
TRBJ2-7 TRBV4-1 - TRBD2 TGCGCCAGCAGCCCGCTAGCGGGAGTCTCCTACGAGCAGTACTTC CASSPLAGVSYEQYF
TRBJ2-1 TRBV10-2 - TRBD1 TGCGCCAGCAGTGATGGGACAGGGGGCGGCTTGCAGTTCTTC CASSDGTGGGLQFF
TRBJ2-7 TRBV11-2 - TRBD1 TGTGCCAGCAGCGAACTAATTTACAGGGGGATTGCGACCTACGAGCAGTACTTC CASSELIYRGIATYEQYF
TRBJ2-7 TRBV6-1 - TRBD1 TGTGCCAGCAGTGGGACAGGGGTCAACTTTTGGGAGCAGTACTTC CASSGTGVNFWEQYF
TRBJ1-4 TRBV5-1 - - TGCGCCAGCAGTTTCGGGGAGGCTAATGAAAAACTGTTTTTT CASSFGEANEKLFF
TRBJ2-7 TRBV11-2 few TRBD1 TGTGCCAGCAGCGGACAGGGTCGTGGGCAGTACTTC CASSGQGRGQYF
TRBJ1-1 TRBV19 - - TGTGCCAGTAGGGGGGGTGGCACTGAAGCTTTCTTT CASRGGGTEAFF
TRBJ2-5 TRBV27 - - TGTGCCAGCAGTTACGGGGGGCTAGAGACCCAGTACTTC CASSYGGLETQYF
TRBJ2-1 TRBV7-6 - - TGTGCCAGCAGCTTGGCGGAGAGCTCCTACAATGAGCAGTTCTTC CASSLAESSYNEQFF
TRBJ2-3 TRBV4-1 - TRBD2 TGCGCCAGCAGTCAACTTAGCGGGAGCGCAGATACGCAGTATTTT CASSQLSGSADTQYF